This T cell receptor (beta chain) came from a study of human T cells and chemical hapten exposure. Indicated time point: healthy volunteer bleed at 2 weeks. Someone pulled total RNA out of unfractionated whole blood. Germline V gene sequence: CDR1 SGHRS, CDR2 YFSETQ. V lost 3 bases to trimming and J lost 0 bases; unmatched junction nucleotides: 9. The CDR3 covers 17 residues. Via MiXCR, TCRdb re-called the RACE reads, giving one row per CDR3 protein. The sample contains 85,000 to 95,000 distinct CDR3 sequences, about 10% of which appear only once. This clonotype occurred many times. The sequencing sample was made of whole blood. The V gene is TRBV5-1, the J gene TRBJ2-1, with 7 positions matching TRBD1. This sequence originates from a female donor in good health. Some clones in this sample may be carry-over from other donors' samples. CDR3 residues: CASSSPPGQSSYNEQFF. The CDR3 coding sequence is TGCGCCAGCAGCTCGCCTCCGGGACAGAGCTCCTACAATGAGCAGTTCTTC.